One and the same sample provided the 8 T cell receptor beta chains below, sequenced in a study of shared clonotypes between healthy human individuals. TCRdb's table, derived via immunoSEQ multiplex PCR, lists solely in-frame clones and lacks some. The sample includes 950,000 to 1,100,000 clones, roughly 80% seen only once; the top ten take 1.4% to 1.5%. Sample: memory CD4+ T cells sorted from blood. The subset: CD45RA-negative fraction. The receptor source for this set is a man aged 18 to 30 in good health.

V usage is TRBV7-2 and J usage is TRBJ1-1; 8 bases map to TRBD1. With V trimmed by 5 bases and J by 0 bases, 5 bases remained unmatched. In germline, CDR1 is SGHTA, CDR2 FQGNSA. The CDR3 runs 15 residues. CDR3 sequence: CASSPGQGVNTEAFF. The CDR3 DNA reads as TGTGCCAGCAGCCCCGGACAGGGCGTGAACACTGAAGCTTTCTTT.

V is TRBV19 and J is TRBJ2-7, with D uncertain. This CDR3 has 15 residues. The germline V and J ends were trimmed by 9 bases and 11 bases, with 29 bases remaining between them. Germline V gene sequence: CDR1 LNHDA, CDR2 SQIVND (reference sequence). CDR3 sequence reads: CARAVRGLLVGREYF. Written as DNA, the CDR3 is TGTGCCAGAGCTGTTCGTGGATTGCTGGTTGGACGGGAGTACTTC.

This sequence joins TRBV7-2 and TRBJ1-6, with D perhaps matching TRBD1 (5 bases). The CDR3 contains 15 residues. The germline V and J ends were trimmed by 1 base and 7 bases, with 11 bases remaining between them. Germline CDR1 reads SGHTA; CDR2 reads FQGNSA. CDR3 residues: CASSLDLGPNSPLHF. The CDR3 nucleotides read TGTGCCAGCAGCTTAGATCTGGGGCCGAATTCACCCCTCCACTTT.

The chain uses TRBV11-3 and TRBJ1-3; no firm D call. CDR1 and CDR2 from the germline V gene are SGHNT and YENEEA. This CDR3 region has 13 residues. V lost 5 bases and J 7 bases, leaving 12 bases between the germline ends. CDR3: CASSLTNGNTIYF. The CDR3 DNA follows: TGTGCCAGCAGCCTCACGAATGGGAACACCATATATTTT.

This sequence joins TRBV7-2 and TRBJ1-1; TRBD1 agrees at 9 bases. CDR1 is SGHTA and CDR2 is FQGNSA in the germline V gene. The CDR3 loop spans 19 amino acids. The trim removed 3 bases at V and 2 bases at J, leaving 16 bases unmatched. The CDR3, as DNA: TGTGCCAGCAGCTTTCGGACAGGGGTCAGACAAGCAAGAAACACTGAAGCTTTCTTT. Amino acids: CASSFRTGVRQARNTEAFF.

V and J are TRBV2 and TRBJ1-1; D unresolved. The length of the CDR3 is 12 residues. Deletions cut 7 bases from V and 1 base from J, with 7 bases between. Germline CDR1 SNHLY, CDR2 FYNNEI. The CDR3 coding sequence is TGTGCCAGCATTGCGGGGAACACTGAAGCTTTCTTT. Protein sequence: CASIAGNTEAFF. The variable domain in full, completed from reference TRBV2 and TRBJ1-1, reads EPEVTQTPSHQVTQMGQEVILRCVPISNHLYFYWYRQILGQKVEFLVSFYNNEISEKSEIFDDQFSVERPDGSNFTLKIRSTKLEDSAMYFCASIAGNTEAFFGQGTRLTVV.

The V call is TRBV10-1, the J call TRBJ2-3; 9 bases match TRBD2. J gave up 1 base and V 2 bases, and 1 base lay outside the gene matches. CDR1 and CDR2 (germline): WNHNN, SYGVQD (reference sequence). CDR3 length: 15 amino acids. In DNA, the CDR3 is TGCGCCAGCAGTGAGCCTAGCGGGGGCACAGATACGCAGTATTTT. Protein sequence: CASSEPSGGTDTQYF.

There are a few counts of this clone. CDR3: CASSALLAGGYEQYF. CDR3 coding DNA: TGTGCCAGCTCAGCCCTGCTAGCGGGAGGCTACGAGCAGTACTTC. The chain is built from TRBV18 and TRBJ2-7, with 11 bases matching TRBD2. The CDR3 totals 15 residues. The V gene end was trimmed by 5 bases and the J gene end by 3 bases; junction bases not matched to a gene: 6. From germline, CDR1 is KGHSH and CDR2 LQKENI.